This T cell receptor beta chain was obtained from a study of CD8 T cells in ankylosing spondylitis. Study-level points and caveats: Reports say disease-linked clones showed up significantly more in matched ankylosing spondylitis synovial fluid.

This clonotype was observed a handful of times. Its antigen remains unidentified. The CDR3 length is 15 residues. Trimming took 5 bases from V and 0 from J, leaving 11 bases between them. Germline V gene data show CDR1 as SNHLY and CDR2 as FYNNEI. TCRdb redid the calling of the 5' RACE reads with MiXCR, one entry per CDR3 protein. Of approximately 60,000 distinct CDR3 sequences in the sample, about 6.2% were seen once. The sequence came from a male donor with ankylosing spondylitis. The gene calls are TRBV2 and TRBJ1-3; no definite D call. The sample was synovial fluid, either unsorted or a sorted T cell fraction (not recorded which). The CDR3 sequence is CASSRDRSSGNTIYF. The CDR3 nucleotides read TGTGCCAGCAGTCGCGACCGCAGCTCTGGAAACACCATATATTTT.